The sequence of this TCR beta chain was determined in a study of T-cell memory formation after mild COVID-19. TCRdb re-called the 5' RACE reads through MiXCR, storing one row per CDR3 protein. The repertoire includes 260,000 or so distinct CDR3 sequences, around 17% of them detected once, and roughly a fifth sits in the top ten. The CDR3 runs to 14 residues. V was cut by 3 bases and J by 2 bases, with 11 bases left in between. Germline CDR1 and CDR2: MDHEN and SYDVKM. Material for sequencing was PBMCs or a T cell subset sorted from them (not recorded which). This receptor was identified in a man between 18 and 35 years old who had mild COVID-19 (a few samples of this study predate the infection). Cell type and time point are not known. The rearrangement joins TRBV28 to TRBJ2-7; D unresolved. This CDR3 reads CASSLGFVPYEQYF. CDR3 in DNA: TGTGCCAGCAGTTTGGGGTTCGTCCCCTACGAGCAGTACTTC.